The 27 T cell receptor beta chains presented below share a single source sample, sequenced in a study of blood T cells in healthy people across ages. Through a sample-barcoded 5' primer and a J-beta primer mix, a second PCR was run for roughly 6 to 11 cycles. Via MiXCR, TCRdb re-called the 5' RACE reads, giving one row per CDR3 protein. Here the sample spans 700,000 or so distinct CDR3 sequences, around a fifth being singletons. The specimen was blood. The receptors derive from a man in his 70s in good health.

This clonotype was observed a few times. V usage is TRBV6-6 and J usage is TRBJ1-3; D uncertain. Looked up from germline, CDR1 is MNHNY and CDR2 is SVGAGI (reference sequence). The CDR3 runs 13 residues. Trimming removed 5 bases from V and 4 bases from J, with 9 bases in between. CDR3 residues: CASSQKDGNTIYF. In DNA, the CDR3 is TGTGCCAGCAGTCAAAAAGACGGAAACACCATATATTTT.

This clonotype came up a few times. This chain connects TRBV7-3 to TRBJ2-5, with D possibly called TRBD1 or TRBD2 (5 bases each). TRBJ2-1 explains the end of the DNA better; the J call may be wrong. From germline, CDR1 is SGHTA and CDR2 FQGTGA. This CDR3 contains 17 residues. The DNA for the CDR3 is TGTGCCAGCAGCTTAACGTCGGGGCGGGCTACCTACAATGAGCAGTTCTTC. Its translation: CASSLTSGRATYNEQFF.

The CDR3 coding sequence is TGCGCCAGCAGCTTGCTACAGGGGGTCTACAATGAGCAGTTCTTC. Translation: CASSLLQGVYNEQFF. The chain couples TRBV5-1 to TRBJ2-1, with 8 bases aligning to TRBD1. CDR1 and CDR2 from the germline V gene are SGHRS and YFSETQ. This CDR3 is built from 15 residues. V was clipped by 1 base and J by 3 bases; unmatched bases: 3.

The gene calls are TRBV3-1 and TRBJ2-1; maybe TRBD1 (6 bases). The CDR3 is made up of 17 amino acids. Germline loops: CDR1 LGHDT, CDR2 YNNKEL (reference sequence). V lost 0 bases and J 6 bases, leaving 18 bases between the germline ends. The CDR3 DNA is TGTGCCAGCAGCCAAGATCAGGGGCGAAGGGTATCCAATGAGCAGTTCTTC. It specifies CASSQDQGRRVSNEQFF.

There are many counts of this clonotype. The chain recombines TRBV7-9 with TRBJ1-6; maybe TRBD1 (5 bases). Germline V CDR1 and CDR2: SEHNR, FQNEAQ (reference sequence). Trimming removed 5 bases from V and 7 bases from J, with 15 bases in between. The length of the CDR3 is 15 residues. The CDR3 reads CASSLRQSENSPLHF. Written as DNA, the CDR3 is TGTGCCAGCAGCCTAAGACAGTCGGAGAATTCACCCCTCCACTTT.

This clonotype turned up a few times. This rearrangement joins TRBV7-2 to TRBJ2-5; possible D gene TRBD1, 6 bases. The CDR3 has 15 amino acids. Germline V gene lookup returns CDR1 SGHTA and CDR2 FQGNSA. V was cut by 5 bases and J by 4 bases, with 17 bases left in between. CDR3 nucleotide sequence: TGTGCCAGCAGCCCCTGGTCCCTAGGGGGAGAGACCCAGTACTTC. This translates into CASSPWSLGGETQYF.

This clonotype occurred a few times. The CDR3 sequence is CASSLPLSGELFF. DNA of the CDR3: TGTGCCAGCAGCTTACCCTTGTCCGGGGAGCTGTTTTTT. The chain couples TRBV11-3 to TRBJ2-2; no firm D call. The length of the CDR3 is 13 residues. V dropped 2 bases and J dropped 6 bases, with 7 bases sitting between them. CDR1 and CDR2 from the germline V gene are SGHNT and YENEEA.

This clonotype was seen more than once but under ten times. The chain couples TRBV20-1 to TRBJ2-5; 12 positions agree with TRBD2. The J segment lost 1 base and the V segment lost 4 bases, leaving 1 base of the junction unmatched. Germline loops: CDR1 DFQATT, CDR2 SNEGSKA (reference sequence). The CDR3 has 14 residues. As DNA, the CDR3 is TGCAGTGCTAAGGGACTAGCGGGCCAAGAGACCCAGTACTTC. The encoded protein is CSAKGLAGQETQYF.

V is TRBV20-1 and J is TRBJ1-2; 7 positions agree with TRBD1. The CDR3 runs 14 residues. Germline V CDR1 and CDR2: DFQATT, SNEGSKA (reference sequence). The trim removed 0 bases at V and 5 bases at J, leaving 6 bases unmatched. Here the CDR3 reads CSARDVTGAYGYTF. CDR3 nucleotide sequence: TGCAGTGCTAGAGATGTAACAGGGGCTTATGGCTACACCTTC.

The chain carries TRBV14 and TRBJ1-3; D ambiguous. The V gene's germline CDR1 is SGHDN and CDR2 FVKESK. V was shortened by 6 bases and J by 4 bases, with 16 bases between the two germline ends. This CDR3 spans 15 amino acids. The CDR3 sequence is CASRFTSVRGNTIYF. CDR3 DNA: TGTGCCAGCAGGTTCACCTCAGTCCGGGGAAACACCATATATTTT.

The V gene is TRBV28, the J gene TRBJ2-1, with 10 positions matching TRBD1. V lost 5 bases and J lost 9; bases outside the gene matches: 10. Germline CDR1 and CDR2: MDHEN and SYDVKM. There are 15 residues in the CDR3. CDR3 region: CASSIGGQGQGEQFF. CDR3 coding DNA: TGTGCCAGCAGTATCGGGGGACAGGGGCAGGGTGAGCAGTTCTTC.

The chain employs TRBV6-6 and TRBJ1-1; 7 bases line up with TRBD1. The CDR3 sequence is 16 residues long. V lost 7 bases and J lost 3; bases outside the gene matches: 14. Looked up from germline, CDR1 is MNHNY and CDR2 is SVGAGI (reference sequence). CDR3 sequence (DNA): TGTGCCAGCACTCCCCCAGGGGGTATCAAGCACACTGAAGCTTTCTTT. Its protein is CASTPPGGIKHTEAFF.

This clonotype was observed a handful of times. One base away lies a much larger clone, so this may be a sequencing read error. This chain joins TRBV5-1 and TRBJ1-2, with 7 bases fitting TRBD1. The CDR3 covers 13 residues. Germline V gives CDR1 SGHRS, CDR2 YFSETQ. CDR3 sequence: CAGSTGTDYGYTF. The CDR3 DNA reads TGCGCCGGCAGCACCGGGACAGACTATGGCTACACCTTC.

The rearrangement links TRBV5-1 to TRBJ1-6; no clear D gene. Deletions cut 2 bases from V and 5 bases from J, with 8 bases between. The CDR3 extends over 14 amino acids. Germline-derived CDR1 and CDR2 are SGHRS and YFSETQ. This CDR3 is CASSFAGDNSPLHF. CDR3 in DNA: TGCGCCAGCAGCTTCGCGGGAGATAATTCACCCCTCCACTTT. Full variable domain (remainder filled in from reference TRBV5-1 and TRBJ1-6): KAGVTQTPRYLIKTRGQQVTLSCSPISGHRSVSWYQQTPGQGLQFLFEYFSETQRNKGNFPGRFSGRQFSNSRSEMNVSTLELGDSALYLCASSFAGDNSPLHFGNGTRLTVT.

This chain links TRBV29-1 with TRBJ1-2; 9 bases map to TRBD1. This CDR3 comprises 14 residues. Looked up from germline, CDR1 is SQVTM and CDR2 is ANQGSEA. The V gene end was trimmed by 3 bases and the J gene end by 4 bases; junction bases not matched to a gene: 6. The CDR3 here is CSVERQGVGYGYTF. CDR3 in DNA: TGCAGCGTTGAGCGACAGGGGGTGGGCTATGGCTACACCTTC.

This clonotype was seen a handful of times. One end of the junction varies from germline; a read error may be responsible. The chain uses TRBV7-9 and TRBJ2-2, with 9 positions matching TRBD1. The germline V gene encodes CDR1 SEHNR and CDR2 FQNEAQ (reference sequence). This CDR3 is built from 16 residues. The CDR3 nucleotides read TGTGCCAGCAGCTTCCGACACAGGGGGCAGACCGGGGAGCTGCTTTTT. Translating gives CASSFRHRGQTGELLF.

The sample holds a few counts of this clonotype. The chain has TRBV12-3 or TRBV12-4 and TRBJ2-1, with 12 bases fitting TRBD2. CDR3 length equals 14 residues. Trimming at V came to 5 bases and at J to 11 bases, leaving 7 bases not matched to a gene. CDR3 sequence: CASSPRTSGMKQFF. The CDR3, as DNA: TGTGCCAGCAGTCCGAGGACTAGCGGGATGAAGCAGTTCTTC.

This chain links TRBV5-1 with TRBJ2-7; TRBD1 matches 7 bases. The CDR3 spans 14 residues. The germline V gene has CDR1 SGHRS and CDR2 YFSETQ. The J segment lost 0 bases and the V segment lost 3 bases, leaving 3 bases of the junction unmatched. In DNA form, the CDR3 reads TGCGCCAGCAGCTCGGGGACAGTCTCCTACGAGCAGTACTTC. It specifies CASSSGTVSYEQYF.

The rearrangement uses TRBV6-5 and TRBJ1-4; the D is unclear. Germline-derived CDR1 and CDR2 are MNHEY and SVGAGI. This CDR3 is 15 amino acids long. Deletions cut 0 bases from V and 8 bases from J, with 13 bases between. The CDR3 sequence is CASSYSNSAGEKLFF. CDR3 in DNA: TGTGCCAGCAGTTACTCTAACTCTGCGGGCGAAAAACTGTTTTTT.

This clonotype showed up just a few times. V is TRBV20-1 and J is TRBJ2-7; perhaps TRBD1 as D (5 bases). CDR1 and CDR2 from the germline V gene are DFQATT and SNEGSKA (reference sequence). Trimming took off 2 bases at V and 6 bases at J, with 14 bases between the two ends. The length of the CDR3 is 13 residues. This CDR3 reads CSARCDRLGEQYV. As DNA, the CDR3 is TGCAGTGCTAGATGTGACAGACTGGGCGAGCAGTACGTC.

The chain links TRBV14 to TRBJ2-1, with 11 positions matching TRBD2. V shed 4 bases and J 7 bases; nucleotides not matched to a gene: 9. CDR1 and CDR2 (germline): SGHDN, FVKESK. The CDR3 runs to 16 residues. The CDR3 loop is CASSPLGLAALNEQFF. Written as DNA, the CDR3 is TGTGCCAGCAGCCCGCTGGGACTAGCGGCGTTGAATGAGCAGTTCTTC.

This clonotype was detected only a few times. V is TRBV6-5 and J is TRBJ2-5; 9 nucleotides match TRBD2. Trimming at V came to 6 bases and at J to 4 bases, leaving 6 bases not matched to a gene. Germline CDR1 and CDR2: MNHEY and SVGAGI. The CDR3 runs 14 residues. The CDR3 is CASRSSGTVETQYF. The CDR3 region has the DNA TGTGCCAGCAGATCTAGCGGGACGGTAGAGACCCAGTACTTC.

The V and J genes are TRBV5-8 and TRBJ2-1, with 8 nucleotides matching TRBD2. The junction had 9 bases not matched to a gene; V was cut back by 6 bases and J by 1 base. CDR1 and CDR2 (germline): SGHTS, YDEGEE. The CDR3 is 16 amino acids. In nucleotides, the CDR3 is TGTGCCAGCATCTGGGGGGGACTAGTTTCCTACAATGAGCAGTTCTTC. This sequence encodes CASIWGGLVSYNEQFF.

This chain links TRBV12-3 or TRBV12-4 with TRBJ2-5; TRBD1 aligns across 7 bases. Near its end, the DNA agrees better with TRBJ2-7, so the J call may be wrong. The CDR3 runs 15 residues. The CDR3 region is CASSLMTGNTYEQYF. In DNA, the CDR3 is TGTGCCAGCAGTTTGATGACAGGGAATACCTACGAGCAGTACTTC.

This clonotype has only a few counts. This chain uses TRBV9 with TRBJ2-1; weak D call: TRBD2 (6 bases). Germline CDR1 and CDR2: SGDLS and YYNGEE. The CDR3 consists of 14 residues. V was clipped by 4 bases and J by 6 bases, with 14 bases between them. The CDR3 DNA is TGTGCCAGCAGCAATTCCGGGACTTTCAATGAGCAGTTCTTC. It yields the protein CASSNSGTFNEQFF.

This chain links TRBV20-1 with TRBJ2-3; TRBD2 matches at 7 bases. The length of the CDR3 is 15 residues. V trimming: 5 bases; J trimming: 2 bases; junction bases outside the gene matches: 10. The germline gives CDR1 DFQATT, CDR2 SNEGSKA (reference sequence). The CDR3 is CSAGFGDYHTDTQYF. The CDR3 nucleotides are TGCAGTGCTGGATTTGGGGACTACCACACAGATACGCAGTATTTT.

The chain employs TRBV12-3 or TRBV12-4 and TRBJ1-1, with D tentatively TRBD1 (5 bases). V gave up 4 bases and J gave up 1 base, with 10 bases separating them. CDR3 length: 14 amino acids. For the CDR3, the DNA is TGTGCCAGCAGTTCTGCAGGGCGGAACACTGAAGCTTTCTTT. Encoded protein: CASSSAGRNTEAFF.